Below are 21 T cell receptor beta chains sequenced from a single sample in a study of blood T cell repertoires in COVID-19. Generated by immunoSEQ multiplex PCR, the TCRdb table keeps only in-frame clones and is missing some. This table has hundreds of thousands of clones, approximately 85% appearing once. Source material: peripheral blood. These receptors were obtained from a human donor in a cohort sampled during active COVID-19.

This chain links TRBV5-1 with TRBJ2-2, with TRBD2 matching 12 bases. Germline CDR1 is SGHRS and CDR2 is YFSETQ. Trimming cost V 7 bases and J 10 bases; bases outside gene matches: 11. The CDR3 totals 15 residues. The chain's CDR3 is CASVPTTSGSEELFF. In DNA form, the CDR3 reads TGCGCCAGCGTCCCCACGACTAGCGGGAGTGAGGAGCTGTTTTTT.

V usage is TRBV7-8 and J usage is TRBJ2-1, with D perhaps matching TRBD2 (5 bases). This CDR3 is 13 amino acids long. V lost 1 base, J lost 12 bases, and 13 bases lay in between. CDR1 SGHVS and CDR2 FQNEAQ come from the germline V gene. The chain's CDR3 is CASSLDYRSGQFF. In nucleotides, the CDR3 is TGTGCCAGCAGCTTAGACTACCGAAGCGGGCAGTTCTTC.

Note on this clone: This same CDR3 is encoded by further DNA sequences in the sample. This rearrangement joins TRBV11-2 to TRBJ2-2; D call uncertain. Germline V CDR1 and CDR2: SGHAT, FQNNGV. This CDR3 contains 13 residues. Deletions cut 2 bases from V and 3 bases from J, with 4 bases between. CDR3 sequence: CASSLRDTGELFF. For the CDR3, the DNA is TGTGCCAGCAGCTTACGGGACACCGGGGAGCTGTTTTTT.

The chain combines TRBV28 with TRBJ1-2; 12 bases line up with TRBD1. The CDR3 sequence is 15 residues long. The germline V gene encodes CDR1 MDHEN and CDR2 SYDVKM. The junction had 8 bases not matched to a gene; V was cut back by 8 bases and J by 4 bases. The CDR3 DNA follows: TGTGCCAGCTACACCGGGACAGGGGGCATCTATGGCTACACCTTC. This encodes CASYTGTGGIYGYTF.

The chain has TRBV10-2 and TRBJ1-4; TRBD1 matches at 9 bases. The CDR3 totals 15 residues. The junction had 4 bases not matched to a gene; V was cut back by 4 bases and J by 4 bases. Germline CDR1 is WSHSY and CDR2 is SAAADI. In nucleotides, the CDR3 is TGCGCCAGCAGTGCCCTGACAGGGGGTAATGAAAAACTGTTTTTT. The encoded protein is CASSALTGGNEKLFF.

This sequence joins TRBV19 and TRBJ2-1, with 8 positions matching TRBD2. Germline trimming cut 1 base from V and 7 bases from J; bases unmatched to any gene: 12. This CDR3 is 17 amino acids long. Germline CDR1 is LNHDA and CDR2 is SQIVND (reference sequence). CDR3 residues: CASSIARGTSLVNEQFF. In DNA, the CDR3 is TGTGCCAGTAGTATAGCGCGGGGGACTAGTCTGGTTAATGAGCAGTTCTTC.

DNA for the CDR3: TGTGCCACCAGTGCATCAGGCTATGGCTACACCTTC. Translating it yields CATSASGYGYTF. V gene TRBV24-1 combines with J gene TRBJ1-2; no definite D call. The germline V and J ends were trimmed by 5 bases and 4 bases, with 7 bases remaining between them. Germline values: CDR1 KGHDR, CDR2 SFDVKD. This CDR3 contains 12 residues.

This chain connects TRBV14 to TRBJ1-2, with D possibly being TRBD1 (5 bases). The germline V and J ends were trimmed by 2 bases and 4 bases, with 11 bases remaining between them. CDR1 is SGHDN, CDR2 FVKESK, per germline. CDR3 length equals 14 residues. CDR3 sequence (DNA): TGTGCCAGCAGCCAACCTGGGGGGTTCTATGGCTACACCTTC. Translated: CASSQPGGFYGYTF.

The genes are TRBV6-2 or TRBV6-3 and TRBJ2-3, with D possibly being TRBD2 (7 bases). The germline CDR1 and CDR2 sequences are MNHEY and SVGEGT. The CDR3 has 15 amino acids. V dropped 0 bases and J dropped 4 bases, with 11 bases sitting between them. CDR3 sequence reads: CASSYSGGAPDTQYF. CDR3 nucleotide sequence: TGTGCCAGCAGTTACTCGGGGGGGGCCCCAGATACGCAGTATTTT.

The gene calls are TRBV11-1 and TRBJ1-6; tentative D call: TRBD1 (6 bases). Per the germline V gene, CDR1 is SGHAT and CDR2 is FQDESV (reference sequence). CDR3 size: 16 residues. V was pared by 0 bases and J by 9 bases, with 15 bases between. The CDR3 here is CASSLASSGVGSPLHF. Here the CDR3 DNA reads TGTGCCAGCAGCTTAGCTTCTTCAGGGGTGGGTTCACCCCTCCACTTT.

The chain recombines TRBV6-1 with TRBJ1-6, with D perhaps matching TRBD1 (6 bases). Trimming removed 3 bases from V and 6 bases from J, with 6 bases in between. Germline assignment: CDR1 MNHNS and CDR2 SASEGT. The CDR3 has 13 residues. This CDR3 is CASSDRGNSPLHF. The CDR3 nucleotides are TGTGCCAGCAGTGACAGGGGTAATTCACCCCTCCACTTT.

The chain carries TRBV6-2 or TRBV6-3 and TRBJ2-5, with D hard to call. Germline V lookup: CDR1 MNHEY, CDR2 SVGEGT. The ends were cut back, 0 bases at V and 4 bases at J, with 3 bases in the middle. CDR3 size: 12 residues. CDR3 region: CASSYSRETQYF. For the CDR3, the DNA is TGTGCCAGCAGTTACTCGAGAGAGACCCAGTACTTC.

The gene calls are TRBV7-9 and TRBJ1-4; 8 bases match TRBD1. Trimming cost V 5 bases and J 8 bases; bases outside gene matches: 4. CDR1 and CDR2 (germline): SEHNR, FQNEAQ (reference sequence). The CDR3 is made up of 13 amino acids. This chain's CDR3 is CASSPGQGEKLFF. The CDR3 DNA is TGTGCCAGCAGCCCAGGACAGGGCGAAAAACTGTTTTTT.

The V gene is TRBV28, the J gene TRBJ2-7; 10 bases align to TRBD1. This CDR3 spans 12 amino acids. The V segment lost 8 bases and the J segment 4 bases; nucleotides outside the gene matches: 2. The germline V gene has CDR1 MDHEN and CDR2 SYDVKM. The CDR3 reads CASWDRGYEQYF. The CDR3, as DNA: TGTGCCAGCTGGGACAGGGGTTACGAGCAGTACTTC.

The chain employs TRBV2 and TRBJ1-2; perhaps TRBD1 as D (5 bases). From germline, CDR1 is SNHLY and CDR2 FYNNEI. This CDR3 contains 16 residues. Trimming cost V 1 base and J 5 bases, with 17 bases left between them. CDR3 region: CASSEGRGVNLYGYTF. Here the CDR3 DNA reads TGTGCCAGCAGTGAAGGGCGGGGGGTCAACCTTTATGGCTACACCTTC. The whole variable domain, remainder taken from reference TRBV2 and TRBJ1-2, is EPEVTQTPSHQVTQMGQEVILRCVPISNHLYFYWYRQILGQKVEFLVSFYNNEISEKSEIFDDQFSVERPDGSNFTLKIRSTKLEDSAMYFCASSEGRGVNLYGYTFGSGTRLTVV.

The chain combines TRBV11-2 with TRBJ2-7; D unresolved. V was shortened by 3 bases and J by 0 bases, with 3 bases between the two germline ends. The V gene's germline CDR1 is SGHAT and CDR2 FQNNGV. This CDR3 region has 12 residues. CDR3 coding DNA: TGTGCCAGCAGCTTCCACTCCTACGAGCAGTACTTC. Translated: CASSFHSYEQYF. The full variable domain, with the rest looked up from reference TRBV11-2 and TRBJ2-7, is EAGVAQSPRYKIIEKRQSVAFWCNPISGHATLYWYQQILGQGPKLLIQFQNNGVVDDSQLPKDRFSAERLKGVDSTLKIQPAKLEDSAVYLCASSFHSYEQYFGPGTRLTVT.

The chain is built from TRBV11-3 and TRBJ1-1; weak D call: TRBD1 (5 bases). The CDR3 loop spans 13 amino acids. Germline V gene sequence: CDR1 SGHNT, CDR2 YENEEA. V was cut by 8 bases and J by 3 bases, with 13 bases left in between. The CDR3 nucleotides are TGTGCCAGCCGGGCCCGGGGGGACACTGAAGCTTTCTTT. Translating it yields CASRARGDTEAFF.

The chain recombines TRBV4-3 with TRBJ2-7; 11 bases line up with TRBD1. This CDR3 has 16 residues. Germline CDR1 LGHNA, CDR2 YSLEER. Trimming cost V 4 bases and J 0 bases; bases outside gene matches: 5. The CDR3 protein is CASSRSGQGVSYEQYF. CDR3 nucleotides: TGCGCCAGCAGCCGATCGGGACAGGGGGTCTCCTACGAGCAGTACTTC.

This clone came up a few times. The V call is TRBV6-2 or TRBV6-3, the J call TRBJ2-2, with D unclear. Trimming took off 2 bases at V and 9 bases at J, with 10 bases between the two ends. This CDR3 is built from 13 residues. Germline CDR1 reads MNHEY; CDR2 reads SVGEGT. The CDR3 reads CASSYVGVRELFF. CDR3 nucleotides: TGTGCCAGCAGTTACGTGGGCGTCCGGGAGCTGTTTTTT.

This chain links TRBV6-5 with TRBJ1-5, with 10 bases matching TRBD1. Germline assignment: CDR1 MNHEY and CDR2 SVGAGI. With 6 bases clipped from V and 6 bases from J, the junction kept 5 bases outside the gene matches. The length of the CDR3 is 14 residues. In nucleotides, the CDR3 is TGTGCCAGCAGCCCGACAGGGGGCGCTCAGCCCCAGCATTTT. Protein: CASSPTGGAQPQHF.

This clone was counted only a few times. The V call is TRBV6-4, the J call TRBJ2-1, with 11 bases that match TRBD2. This CDR3 spans 15 amino acids. Germline values: CDR1 MRHNA, CDR2 SNTAGT. Germline trimming cut 0 bases from V and 7 bases from J; bases unmatched to any gene: 2. This chain's CDR3 is CASSDSSGGANEQFF. The CDR3 region has the DNA TGTGCCAGCAGTGACTCTAGCGGGGGGGCAAATGAGCAGTTCTTC.